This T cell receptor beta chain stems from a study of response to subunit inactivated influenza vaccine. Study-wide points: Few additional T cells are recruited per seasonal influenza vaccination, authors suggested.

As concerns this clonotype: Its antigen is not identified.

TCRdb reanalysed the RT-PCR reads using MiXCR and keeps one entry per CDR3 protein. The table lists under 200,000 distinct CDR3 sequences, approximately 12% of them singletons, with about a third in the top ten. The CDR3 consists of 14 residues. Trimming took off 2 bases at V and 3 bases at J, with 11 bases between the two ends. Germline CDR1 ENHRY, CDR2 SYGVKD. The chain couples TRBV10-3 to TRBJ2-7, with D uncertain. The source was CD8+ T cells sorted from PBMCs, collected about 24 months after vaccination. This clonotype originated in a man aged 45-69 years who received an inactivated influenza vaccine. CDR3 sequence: CAISEALGNYEQYF. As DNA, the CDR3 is TGTGCCATCAGTGAGGCCCTCGGTAACTACGAGCAGTACTTC.